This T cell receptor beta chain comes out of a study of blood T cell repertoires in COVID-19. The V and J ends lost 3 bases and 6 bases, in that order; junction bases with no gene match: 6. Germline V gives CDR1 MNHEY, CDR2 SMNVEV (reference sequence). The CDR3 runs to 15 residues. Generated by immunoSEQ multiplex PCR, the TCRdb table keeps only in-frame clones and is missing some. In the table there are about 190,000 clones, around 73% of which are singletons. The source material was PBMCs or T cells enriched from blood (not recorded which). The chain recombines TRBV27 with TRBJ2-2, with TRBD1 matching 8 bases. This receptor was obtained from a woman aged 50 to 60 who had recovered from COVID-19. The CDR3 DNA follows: TGTGCCAGCAGTTTTCAGGGGGCGGGATCCGGGGAGCTGTTTTTT. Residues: CASSFQGAGSGELFF.